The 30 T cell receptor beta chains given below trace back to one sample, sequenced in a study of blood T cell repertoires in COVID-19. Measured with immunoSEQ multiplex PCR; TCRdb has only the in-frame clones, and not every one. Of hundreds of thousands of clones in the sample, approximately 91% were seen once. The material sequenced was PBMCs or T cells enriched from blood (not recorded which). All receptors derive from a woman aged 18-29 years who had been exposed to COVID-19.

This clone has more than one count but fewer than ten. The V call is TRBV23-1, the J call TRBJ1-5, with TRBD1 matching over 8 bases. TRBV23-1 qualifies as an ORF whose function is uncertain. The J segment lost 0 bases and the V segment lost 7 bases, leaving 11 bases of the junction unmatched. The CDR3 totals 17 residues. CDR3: CASTRQGNDYSNQPQHF. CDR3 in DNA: TGCGCCAGCACCAGACAGGGGAACGACTATAGCAATCAGCCCCAGCATTTT.

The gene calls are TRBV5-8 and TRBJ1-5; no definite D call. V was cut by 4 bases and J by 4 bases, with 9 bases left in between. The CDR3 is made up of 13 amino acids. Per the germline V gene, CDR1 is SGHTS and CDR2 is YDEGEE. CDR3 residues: CASSSRENQPQHF. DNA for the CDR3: TGTGCCAGCAGCAGCCGGGAAAATCAGCCCCAGCATTTT.

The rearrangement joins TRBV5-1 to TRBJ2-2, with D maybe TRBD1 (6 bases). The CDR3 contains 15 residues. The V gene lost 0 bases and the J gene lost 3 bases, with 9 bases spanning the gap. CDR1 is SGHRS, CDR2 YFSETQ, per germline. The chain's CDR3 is CASSLGDTYTGELFF. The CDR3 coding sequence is TGCGCCAGCAGCTTGGGGGACACCTACACCGGGGAGCTGTTTTTT.

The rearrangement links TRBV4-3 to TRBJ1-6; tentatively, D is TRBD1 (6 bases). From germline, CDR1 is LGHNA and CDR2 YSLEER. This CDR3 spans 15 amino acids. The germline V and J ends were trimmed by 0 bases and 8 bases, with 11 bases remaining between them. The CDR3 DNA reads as TGCGCCAGCAGCCAAGAGGGGGCGGGCGATTCACCCCTCCACTTT. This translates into CASSQEGAGDSPLHF.

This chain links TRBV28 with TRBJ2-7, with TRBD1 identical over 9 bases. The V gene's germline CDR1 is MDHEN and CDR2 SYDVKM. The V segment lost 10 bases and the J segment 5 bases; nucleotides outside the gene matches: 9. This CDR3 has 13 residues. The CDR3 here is CATGRDRVHEQYF. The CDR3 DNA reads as TGTGCCACCGGCCGGGACAGGGTTCACGAGCAGTACTTC.

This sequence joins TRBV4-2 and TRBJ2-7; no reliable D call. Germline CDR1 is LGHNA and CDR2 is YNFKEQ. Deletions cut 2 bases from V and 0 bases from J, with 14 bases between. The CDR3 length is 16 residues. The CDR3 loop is CASSQLFTADSYEQYF. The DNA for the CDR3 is TGTGCCAGCAGCCAACTATTTACAGCCGACTCCTACGAGCAGTACTTC.

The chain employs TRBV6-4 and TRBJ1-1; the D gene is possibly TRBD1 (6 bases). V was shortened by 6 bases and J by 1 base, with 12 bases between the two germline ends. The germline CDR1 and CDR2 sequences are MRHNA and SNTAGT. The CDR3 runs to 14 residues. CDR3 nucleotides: TGTGCCAGCAGGGACGGACAGCCGAACACTGAAGCTTTCTTT. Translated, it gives CASRDGQPNTEAFF.

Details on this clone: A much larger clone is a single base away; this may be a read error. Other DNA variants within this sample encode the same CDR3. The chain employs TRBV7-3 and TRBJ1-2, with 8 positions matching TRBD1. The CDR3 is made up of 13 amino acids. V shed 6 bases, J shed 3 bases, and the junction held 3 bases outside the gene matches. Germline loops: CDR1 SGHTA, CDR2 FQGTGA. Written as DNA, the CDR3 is TGTGCCAGCAGTTTGACAGGGGACTATGGCTACACCTTC. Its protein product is CASSLTGDYGYTF.

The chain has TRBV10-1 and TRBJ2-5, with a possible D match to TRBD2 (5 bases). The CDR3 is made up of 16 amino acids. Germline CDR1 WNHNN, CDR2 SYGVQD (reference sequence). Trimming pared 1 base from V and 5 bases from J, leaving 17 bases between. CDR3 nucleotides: TGCGCCAGCAGTGAGTTCGGAGAGGGATCCGCGGAGACCCAGTACTTC. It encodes CASSEFGEGSAETQYF.

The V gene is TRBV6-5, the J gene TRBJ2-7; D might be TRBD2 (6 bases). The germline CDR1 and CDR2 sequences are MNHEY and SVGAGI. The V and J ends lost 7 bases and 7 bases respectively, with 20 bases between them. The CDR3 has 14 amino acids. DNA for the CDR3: TGTGCCAGCACCCCCGAATATATCGGGACTGAGCAGTACTTC. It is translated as CASTPEYIGTEQYF.

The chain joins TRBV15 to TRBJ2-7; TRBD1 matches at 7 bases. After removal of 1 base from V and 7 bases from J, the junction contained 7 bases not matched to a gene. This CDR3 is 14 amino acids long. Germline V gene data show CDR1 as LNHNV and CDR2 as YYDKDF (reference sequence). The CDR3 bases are TGTGCCACCAGCAGAGGACAGGGATCGTGGGAGCAGTACTTC. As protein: CATSRGQGSWEQYF.

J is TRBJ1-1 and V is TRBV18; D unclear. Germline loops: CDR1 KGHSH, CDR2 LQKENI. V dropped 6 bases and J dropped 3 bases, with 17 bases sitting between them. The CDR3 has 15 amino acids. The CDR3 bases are TGTGCCAGCTCCCGCTCGGCGGGGAAGGACACTGAAGCTTTCTTT. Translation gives CASSRSAGKDTEAFF. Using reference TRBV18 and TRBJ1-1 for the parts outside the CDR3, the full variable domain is NAGVMQNPRHLVRRRGQEARLRCSPMKGHSHVYWYRQLPEEGLKFMVYLQKENIIDESGMPKERFSAEFPKEGPSILRIQQVVRGDSAAYFCASSRSAGKDTEAFFGQGTRLTVV.

The CDR3 loop is CASSQSVYNQPQHF. The CDR3 DNA reads as TGTGCCAGCAGCCAAAGCGTCTACAATCAGCCCCAGCATTTT. This chain connects TRBV7-2 to TRBJ1-5; D unresolved. CDR1 and CDR2 (germline): SGHTA, FQGNSA. V lost 5 bases to trimming and J lost 3 bases, with 11 bases between them. There are 14 residues in the CDR3.

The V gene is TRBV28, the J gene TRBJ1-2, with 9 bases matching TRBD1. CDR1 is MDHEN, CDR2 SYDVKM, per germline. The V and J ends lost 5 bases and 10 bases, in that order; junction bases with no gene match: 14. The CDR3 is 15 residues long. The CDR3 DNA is TGTGCCAGCAGTGGGATAGCCGGGACAGGGAGTTCCTACACCTTC. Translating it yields CASSGIAGTGSSYTF.

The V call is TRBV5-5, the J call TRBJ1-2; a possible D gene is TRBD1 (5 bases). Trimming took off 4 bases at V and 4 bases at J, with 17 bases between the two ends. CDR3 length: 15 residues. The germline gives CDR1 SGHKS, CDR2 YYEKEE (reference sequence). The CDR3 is CASSPSQGGSYGYTF. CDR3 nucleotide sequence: TGTGCCAGCAGCCCGTCCCAGGGCGGATCCTATGGCTACACCTTC.

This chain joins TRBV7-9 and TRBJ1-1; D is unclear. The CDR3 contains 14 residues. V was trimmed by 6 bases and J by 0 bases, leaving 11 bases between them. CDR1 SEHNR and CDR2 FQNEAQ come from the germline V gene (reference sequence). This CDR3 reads CASSSNLMNTEAFF. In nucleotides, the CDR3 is TGTGCCAGCAGTTCAAACTTAATGAACACTGAAGCTTTCTTT.

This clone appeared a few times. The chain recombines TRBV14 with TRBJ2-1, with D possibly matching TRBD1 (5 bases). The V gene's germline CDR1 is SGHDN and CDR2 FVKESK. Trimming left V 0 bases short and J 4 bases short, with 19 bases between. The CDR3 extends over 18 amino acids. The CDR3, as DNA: TGTGCCAGCAGCCAAGATTCAAGGTGGCAGGGAAATTACAATGAGCAGTTCTTC. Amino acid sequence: CASSQDSRWQGNYNEQFF.

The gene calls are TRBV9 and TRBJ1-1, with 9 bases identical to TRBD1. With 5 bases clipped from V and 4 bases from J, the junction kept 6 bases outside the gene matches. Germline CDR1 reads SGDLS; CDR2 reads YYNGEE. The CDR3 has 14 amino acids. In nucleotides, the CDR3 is TGTGCCAGCAGTCAAATGACAGGGGGCACTGAAGCTTTCTTT. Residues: CASSQMTGGTEAFF.

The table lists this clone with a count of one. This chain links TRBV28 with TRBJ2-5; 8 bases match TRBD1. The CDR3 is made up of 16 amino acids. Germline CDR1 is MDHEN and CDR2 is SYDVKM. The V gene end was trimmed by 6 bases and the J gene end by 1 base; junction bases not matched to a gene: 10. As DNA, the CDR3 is TGTGCCAGCAGACAGGGGGGCAGGGGGTTCCAAGAGACCCAGTACTTC. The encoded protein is CASRQGGRGFQETQYF. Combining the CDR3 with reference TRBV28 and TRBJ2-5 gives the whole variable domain DVKVTQSSRYLVKRTGEKVFLECVQDMDHENMFWYRQDPGLGLRLIYFSYDVKMKEKGDIPEGYSVSREKKERFSLILESASTNQTSMYLCASRQGGRGFQETQYFGPGTRLLVL.

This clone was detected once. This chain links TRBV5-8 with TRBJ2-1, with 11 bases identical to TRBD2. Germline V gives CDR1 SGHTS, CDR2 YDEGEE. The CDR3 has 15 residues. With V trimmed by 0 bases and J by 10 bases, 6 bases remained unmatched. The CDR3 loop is CASSLVGLAGGEQFF. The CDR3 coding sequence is TGTGCCAGCAGCTTGGTTGGTCTAGCGGGAGGAGAGCAGTTCTTC.

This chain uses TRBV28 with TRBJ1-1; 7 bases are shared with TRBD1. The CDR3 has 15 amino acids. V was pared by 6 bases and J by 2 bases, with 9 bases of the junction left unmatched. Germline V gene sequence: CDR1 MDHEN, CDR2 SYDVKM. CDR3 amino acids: CASRFTRQGNTEAFF. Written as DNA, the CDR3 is TGTGCCAGCAGGTTCACCCGACAGGGTAACACTGAAGCTTTCTTT.

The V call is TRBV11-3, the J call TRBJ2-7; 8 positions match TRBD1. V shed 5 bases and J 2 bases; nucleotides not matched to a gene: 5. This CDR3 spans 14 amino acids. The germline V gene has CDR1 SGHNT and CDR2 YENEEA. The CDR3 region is CASSLTGEAYEQYF. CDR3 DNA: TGTGCCAGCAGCCTGACAGGGGAGGCCTACGAGCAGTACTTC.

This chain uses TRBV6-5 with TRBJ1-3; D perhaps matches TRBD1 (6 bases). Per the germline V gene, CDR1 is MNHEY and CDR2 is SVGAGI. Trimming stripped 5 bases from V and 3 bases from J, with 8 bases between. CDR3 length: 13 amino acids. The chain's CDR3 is CASSRQVGNTIYF. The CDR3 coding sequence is TGTGCCAGCAGTCGACAGGTTGGAAACACCATATATTTT.

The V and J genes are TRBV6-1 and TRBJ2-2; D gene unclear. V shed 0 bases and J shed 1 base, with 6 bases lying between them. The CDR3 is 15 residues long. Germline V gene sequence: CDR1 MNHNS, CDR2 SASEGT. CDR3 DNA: TGTGCCAGCAGTGAAGCGCCAGGGAACACCGGGGAGCTGTTTTTT. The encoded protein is CASSEAPGNTGELFF.

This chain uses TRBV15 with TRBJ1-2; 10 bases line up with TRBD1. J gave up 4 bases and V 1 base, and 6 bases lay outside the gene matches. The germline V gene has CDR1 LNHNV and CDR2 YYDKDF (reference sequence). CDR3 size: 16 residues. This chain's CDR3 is CATSRGLTGGGYGYTF. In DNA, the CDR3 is TGTGCCACCAGCAGAGGTCTGACAGGGGGCGGCTATGGCTACACCTTC.

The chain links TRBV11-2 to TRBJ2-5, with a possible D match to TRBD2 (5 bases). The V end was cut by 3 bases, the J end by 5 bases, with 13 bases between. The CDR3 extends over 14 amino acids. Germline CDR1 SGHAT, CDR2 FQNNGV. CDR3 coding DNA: TGTGCCAGCAGCTTGATGGACTCGTTCGAGACCCAGTACTTC. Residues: CASSLMDSFETQYF. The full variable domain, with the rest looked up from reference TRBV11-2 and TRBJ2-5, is EAGVAQSPRYKIIEKRQSVAFWCNPISGHATLYWYQQILGQGPKLLIQFQNNGVVDDSQLPKDRFSAERLKGVDSTLKIQPAKLEDSAVYLCASSLMDSFETQYFGPGTRLLVL.

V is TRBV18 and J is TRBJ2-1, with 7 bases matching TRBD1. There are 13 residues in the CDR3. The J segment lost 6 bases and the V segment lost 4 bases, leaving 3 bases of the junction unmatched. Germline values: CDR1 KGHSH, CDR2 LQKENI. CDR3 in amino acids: CASSHNRGNEQFF. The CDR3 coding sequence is TGTGCCAGCTCACATAACAGGGGCAATGAGCAGTTCTTC. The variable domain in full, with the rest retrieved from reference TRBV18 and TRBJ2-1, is NAGVMQNPRHLVRRRGQEARLRCSPMKGHSHVYWYRQLPEEGLKFMVYLQKENIIDESGMPKERFSAEFPKEGPSILRIQQVVRGDSAAYFCASSHNRGNEQFFGPGTRLTVL.

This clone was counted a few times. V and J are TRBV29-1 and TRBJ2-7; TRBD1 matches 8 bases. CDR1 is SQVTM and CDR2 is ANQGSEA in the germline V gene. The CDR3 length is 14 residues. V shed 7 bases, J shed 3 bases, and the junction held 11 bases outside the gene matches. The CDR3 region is CSADLYGQGYEQYF. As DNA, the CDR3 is TGCAGCGCCGACCTCTATGGACAGGGCTACGAGCAGTACTTC.

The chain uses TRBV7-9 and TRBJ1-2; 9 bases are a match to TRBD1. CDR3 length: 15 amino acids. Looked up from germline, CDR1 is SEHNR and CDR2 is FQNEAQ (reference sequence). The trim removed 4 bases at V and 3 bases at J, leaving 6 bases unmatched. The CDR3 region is CASSSTGGPDYGYTF. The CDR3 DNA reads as TGTGCCAGCAGCTCGACAGGGGGACCGGACTATGGCTACACCTTC.

The CDR3 is CASSEFGPHEKLFF. For the CDR3, the DNA is TGTGCCAGCAGTGAATTTGGGCCCCATGAAAAACTGTTTTTT. The chain has TRBV25-1 and TRBJ1-4; unclear D gene. The CDR3 has 14 amino acids. Trimming removed 1 base from V and 6 bases from J, with 9 bases in between. Germline V gene lookup returns CDR1 MGHDK and CDR2 SYGVNS. Variable domain in full (rest from reference TRBV25-1 and TRBJ1-4): EADIYQTPRYLVIGTGKKITLECSQTMGHDKMYWYQQDPGMELHLIHYSYGVNSTEKGDLSSESTVSRIRTEHFPLTLESARPSHTSQYLCASSEFGPHEKLFFGSGTQLSVL.